The source of this T cell receptor (beta chain) is a study of beta chain features in type 1 diabetes. Notes on the study in general: PCR might pick shorter templates more often, in the same way for patients and controls.

V was shortened by 0 bases and J by 3 bases, with 12 bases between the two germline ends. Germline CDR1 reads LGHNA; CDR2 reads YNFKEQ. The CDR3 extends over 16 amino acids. Expressed TCRB transcripts got sequenced, as all isolated RNA was reverse transcribed. Regulatory, naive and central memory T cell samples averaged approximately 3.5 million reads. Repertoires were generated with immunoSEQ multiplex PCR, while TCRdb's copy carries only in-frame clones and drops some. The sample yields about 320,000 clones, 14% seen once. A remark on this clone: The antigen is not known.

The chain uses TRBV4-2 and TRBJ2-1; D is unresolved. The sample was central memory CD4+ T cells from blood. This clonotype was obtained from a man aged 25 to 45 in good health. For the CDR3, the DNA is TGTGCCAGCAGCCAAGAGCTCGGGTTAAACTACAATGAGCAGTTCTTC. Its protein product is CASSQELGLNYNEQFF.